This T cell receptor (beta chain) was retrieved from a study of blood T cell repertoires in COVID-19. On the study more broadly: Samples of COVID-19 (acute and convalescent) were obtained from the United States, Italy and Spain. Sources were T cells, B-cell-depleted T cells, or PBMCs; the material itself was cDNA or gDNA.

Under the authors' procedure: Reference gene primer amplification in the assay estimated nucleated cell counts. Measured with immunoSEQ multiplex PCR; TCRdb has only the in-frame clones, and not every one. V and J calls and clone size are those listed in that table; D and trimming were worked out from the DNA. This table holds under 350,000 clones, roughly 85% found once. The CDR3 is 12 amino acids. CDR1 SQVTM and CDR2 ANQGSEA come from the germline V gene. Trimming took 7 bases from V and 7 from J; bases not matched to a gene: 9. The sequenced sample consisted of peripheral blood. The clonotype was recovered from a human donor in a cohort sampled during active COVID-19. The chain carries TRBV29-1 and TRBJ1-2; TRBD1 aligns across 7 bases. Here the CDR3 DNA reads TGCAGCGGATTCGGGACAGACTCTGGCTACACCTTC. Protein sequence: CSGFGTDSGYTF. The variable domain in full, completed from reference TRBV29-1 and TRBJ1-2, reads SAVISQKPSRDICQRGTSLTIQCQVDSQVTMMFWYRQQPGQSLTLIATANQGSEATYESGFVIDKFPISRPNLTFSTLTVSNMSPEDSSIYLCSGFGTDSGYTFGSGTRLTVV.